Each of the 14 T cell receptor beta chains below was sequenced from the same sample in a study of blood T cells in healthy people across ages (dated by TCRdb to between 2014 and 2016). Library preparation was by 5' RACE. Sequencing was carried out with an Illumina HiSeq 2500. A second PCR of roughly 6 to 11 cycles was performed with a sample-barcoded 5' primer and a J-beta primer mix. Starting from the raw public reads, TCRdb applied fastp trimming at Q25, assembled clones with MiXCR and retained in-frame beta chains. Each record represents a unique CDR3 protein, reported with the most common genes and DNA among its rows. This sample has some 710,000 distinct CDR3 sequences in its table, and 46% of those were observed once. The ten largest clones capture about a sixth of the sample. The sample comprised blood. These receptors came from an elderly man in good health.

In the case of this clonotype: Germline and junction disagree at one end, which may indicate a read error. The J gene is TRBJ2-5, the V gene TRBV27; D is undetermined. The CDR3 runs 13 residues. Germline-derived CDR1 and CDR2 are MNHEY and SMNVEV (reference sequence). The CDR3 sequence: CVSSTLSWETQYF. The CDR3, as DNA: TGTGTCAGCAGTACCCTCTCATGGGAGACCCAGTACTTC.

This chain connects TRBV12-3 or TRBV12-4 to TRBJ2-4; D is uncertain. The CDR3 runs 16 residues. V was clipped by 8 bases and J by 0 bases, with 17 bases between them. The DNA for the CDR3 is TGTGCCAGCGGTCCCCTGAGAAACCTAGCCAAAAACATTCAGTACTTC. Translation: CASGPLRNLAKNIQYF.

This sequence joins TRBV20-1 and TRBJ1-1; 7 positions agree with TRBD1. Germline CDR1 and CDR2: DFQATT and SNEGSKA (reference sequence). The CDR3 sequence is 11 residues long. V lost 6 bases and J lost 8; bases outside the gene matches: 6. The CDR3 nucleotides read TGCAGTGCCCTGACAGGGACCGAAGCTTTCTTT. Its translation is CSALTGTEAFF.

There are a few counts of this clonotype. The genes are TRBV7-2 and TRBJ2-7; 8 nucleotides match TRBD2. Germline V lookup: CDR1 SGHTA, CDR2 FQGNSA. The V and J ends lost 4 bases and 5 bases, in that order; junction bases with no gene match: 22. The CDR3 sequence is 19 residues long. The CDR3: CASSSHPSSQAGGGNEQYF. The CDR3, as DNA: TGTGCCAGCAGCTCACACCCAAGTAGTCAGGCGGGAGGCGGGAACGAGCAGTACTTC. Full variable domain (rest looked up from reference TRBV7-2 and TRBJ2-7): GAGVSQSPSNKVTEKGKDVELRCDPISGHTALYWYRQSLGQGLEFLIYFQGNSAPDKSGLPSDRFSAERTGGSVSTLTIQRTQQEDSAVYLCASSSHPSSQAGGGNEQYFGPGTRLTVT.

This chain links TRBV7-6 with TRBJ2-5, with D perhaps matching TRBD2 (5 bases). Trimming took 0 bases from V and 11 from J, leaving 16 bases between them. The germline gives CDR1 SGHVS, CDR2 FNYEAQ. The CDR3 totals 14 residues. This chain's CDR3 is CASSLAETTYGQYF. The CDR3 DNA follows: TGTGCCAGCAGCTTAGCGGAGACTACCTACGGGCAGTACTTC.

This CDR3 is CATSDPDRGSVHDTQYF. CDR3 nucleotide sequence: TGTGCCACCAGTGATCCAGACAGGGGGTCTGTTCATGATACGCAGTATTTT. The chain recombines TRBV24-1 with TRBJ2-3; the match to TRBD1 covers 9 bases. CDR3 length: 17 residues. Germline V gene lookup returns CDR1 KGHDR and CDR2 SFDVKD. V shed 3 bases and J 6 bases; nucleotides not matched to a gene: 12.

The chain is built from TRBV28 and TRBJ2-1; 10 bases match TRBD2. The CDR3 runs to 16 residues. From germline, CDR1 is MDHEN and CDR2 SYDVKM. The ends lost 4 bases at V and 0 bases at J; junction bases unmatched: 3. CDR3 bases: TGTGCCAGCAGTTCGACTAGCGGGTTCTCCTACAATGAGCAGTTCTTC. This gives the protein CASSSTSGFSYNEQFF.

J is TRBJ2-5 and V is TRBV20-1; maybe TRBD1 (5 bases). The J call may be wrong; the DNA end is better matched by TRBJ2-7. Germline V gene data show CDR1 as DFQATT and CDR2 as SNEGSKA (reference sequence). The length of the CDR3 is 12 residues. CDR3 nucleotide sequence: TGCAGTGCGGACGACAGTGACAACGAGCAGTACTTC. It translates to CSADDSDNEQYF.

On this clonotype: A much larger clone lies a single base off, so this may be a read error. The chain combines TRBV7-2 with TRBJ2-7; D may be TRBD2 (7 bases). Germline lookup yields CDR1 SGHTA and CDR2 FQGNSA. The CDR3 totals 13 residues. V was shortened by 5 bases and J by 7 bases, with 15 bases between the two germline ends. CDR3 amino acids: CASSGGGYNEQYF. In DNA, the CDR3 is TGTGCCAGCAGCGGGGGGGGCTACAATGAGCAGTACTTC.

This clonotype has more than one count but fewer than ten. The chain employs TRBV10-3 and TRBJ2-7; D is undetermined. Germline V CDR1 and CDR2: ENHRY, SYGVKD. CDR3 length equals 16 residues. The V and J ends lost 7 bases and 0 bases respectively, with 19 bases between them. The CDR3 bases are TGTGCCATCACCGACCCCGACAAGGAGAGCTCCTACGAGCAGTACTTC. Its translation is CAITDPDKESSYEQYF.

This clonotype was recorded many times. The CDR3 DNA follows: TGCGCCAGCGGAACAGGGACCTACAATGAGCAGTTCTTC. Translation: CASGTGTYNEQFF. J is TRBJ2-1 and V is TRBV5-1, with a possible D match to TRBD1 (6 bases). The CDR3 consists of 13 residues. Germline V gives CDR1 SGHRS, CDR2 YFSETQ. The ends were cut back, 7 bases at V and 2 bases at J, with 10 bases in the middle. The entire variable domain, with the rest obtained from reference TRBV5-1 and TRBJ2-1, is as follows: KAGVTQTPRYLIKTRGQQVTLSCSPISGHRSVSWYQQTPGQGLQFLFEYFSETQRNKGNFPGRFSGRQFSNSRSEMNVSTLELGDSALYLCASGTGTYNEQFFGPGTRLTVL.

This clonotype showed up many times. V usage is TRBV28 and J usage is TRBJ2-1; TRBD2 agrees at 8 bases. Trimming cost V 5 bases and J 2 bases; bases outside gene matches: 5. CDR3 length equals 15 residues. Germline V gene sequence: CDR1 MDHEN, CDR2 SYDVKM. The CDR3 sequence is CASSIPTSAYNEQFF. CDR3 DNA sequence: TGTGCCAGCAGTATCCCGACTAGCGCCTACAATGAGCAGTTCTTC. The full variable domain, in which reference TRBV28 and TRBJ2-1 provide the parts outside the CDR3, is DVKVTQSSRYLVKRTGEKVFLECVQDMDHENMFWYRQDPGLGLRLIYFSYDVKMKEKGDIPEGYSVSREKKERFSLILESASTNQTSMYLCASSIPTSAYNEQFFGPGTRLTVL.

Many counts were recorded for this clonotype. V usage is TRBV4-2 and J usage is TRBJ2-7; TRBD2 aligns across 10 bases. The CDR3 has 17 residues. The V gene's germline CDR1 is LGHNA and CDR2 YNFKEQ. V was pared by 0 bases and J by 6 bases, with 11 bases of the junction left unmatched. The CDR3 nucleotides are TGTGCCAGCAGCCAAGATCAAACTAGCGGGATCCCGATCGAGCAGTACTTC. This sequence encodes CASSQDQTSGIPIEQYF.

As for this clonotype: The junction shows a germline mismatch at one end, possibly a read error. This chain uses TRBV7-9 with TRBJ1-6; D may be TRBD1 (5 bases). Germline CDR1 SEHNR, CDR2 FQNEAQ (reference sequence). CDR3 length: 14 amino acids. This CDR3 is CASSLQAGNSPPHF. The CDR3 DNA reads TGTGCCAGCAGTCTCCAGGCAGGGAATTCACCCCCCCACTTT.